This T cell receptor beta chain was obtained from a study of OX40 agonist ivuxolimab in advanced cancers. Regarding this clone: Antigen specificity is unknown.

Study conclusions and caveats: Both blood CD4+ and CD8+ T cells showed clonal growth by week 6 at 0.1 to 3.0 mg/kg. CD8+ T cells showed, on average, more clonal expansion than CD4+ cells.

The assay was immunoSEQ multiplex PCR, and TCRdb's table has in-frame clones only and misses some. The table includes 100,000 to 120,000 clones, more than 85% detected once. Germline CDR1 SGHRS, CDR2 YFSETQ. The CDR3 has 14 residues. Trimming took 0 bases from V and 12 from J, leaving 15 bases between them. This chain uses TRBV5-1 with TRBJ1-4, with unresolved D. The specimen was CD4+ or CD8+ T cells sorted from blood, collected in a trial of the OX40 agonist ivuxolimab. The sequence came from an adult with an advanced solid tumor such as melanoma, head and neck, liver or kidney cancer. DNA for the CDR3: TGCGCCAGCAGCTTGGGGATCCGGGAGGATGAACTGTTTTTT. This gives the protein CASSLGIREDELFF.